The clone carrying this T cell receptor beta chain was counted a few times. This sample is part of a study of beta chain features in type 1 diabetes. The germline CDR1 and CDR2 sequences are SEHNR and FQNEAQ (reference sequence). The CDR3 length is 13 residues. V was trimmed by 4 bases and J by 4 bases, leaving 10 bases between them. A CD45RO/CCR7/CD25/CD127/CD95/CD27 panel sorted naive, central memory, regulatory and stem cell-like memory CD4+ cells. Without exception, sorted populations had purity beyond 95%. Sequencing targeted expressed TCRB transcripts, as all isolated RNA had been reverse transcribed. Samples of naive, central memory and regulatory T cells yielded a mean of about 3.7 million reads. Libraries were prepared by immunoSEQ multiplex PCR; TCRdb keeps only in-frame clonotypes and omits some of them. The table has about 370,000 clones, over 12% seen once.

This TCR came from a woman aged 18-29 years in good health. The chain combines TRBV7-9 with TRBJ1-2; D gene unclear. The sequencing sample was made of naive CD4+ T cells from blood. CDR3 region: CASSYSDFYGYTF. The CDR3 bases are TGTGCCAGCAGCTATAGTGACTTCTATGGCTACACCTTC. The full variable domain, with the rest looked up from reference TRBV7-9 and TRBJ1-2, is DTGVSQNPRHKITKRGQNVTFRCDPISEHNRLYWYRQTLGQGPEFLTYFQNEAQLEKSRLLSDRFSAERPKGSFSTLEIQRTEQGDSAMYLCASSYSDFYGYTFGSGTRLTVV.